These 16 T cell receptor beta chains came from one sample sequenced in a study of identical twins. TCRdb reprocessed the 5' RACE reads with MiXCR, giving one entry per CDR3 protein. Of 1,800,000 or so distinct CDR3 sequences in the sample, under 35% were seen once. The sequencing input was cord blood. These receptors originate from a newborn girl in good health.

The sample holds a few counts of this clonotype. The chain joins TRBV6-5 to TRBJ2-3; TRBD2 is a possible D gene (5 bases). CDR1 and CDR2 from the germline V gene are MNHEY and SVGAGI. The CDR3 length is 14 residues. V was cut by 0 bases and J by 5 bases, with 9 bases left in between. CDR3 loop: CASSYSRSGDTQYF. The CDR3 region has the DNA TGTGCCAGCAGTTACTCCCGAAGCGGAGATACGCAGTATTTT.

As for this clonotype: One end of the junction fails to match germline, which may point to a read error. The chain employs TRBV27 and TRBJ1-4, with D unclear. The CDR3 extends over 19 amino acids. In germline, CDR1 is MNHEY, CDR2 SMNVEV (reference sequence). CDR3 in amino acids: CASSLRSWAPTSTSEKLFF. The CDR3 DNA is TGTGCCAGCAGTTTACGATCCTGGGCCCCAACTTCAACTAGTGAAAAACTGTTTTTT.

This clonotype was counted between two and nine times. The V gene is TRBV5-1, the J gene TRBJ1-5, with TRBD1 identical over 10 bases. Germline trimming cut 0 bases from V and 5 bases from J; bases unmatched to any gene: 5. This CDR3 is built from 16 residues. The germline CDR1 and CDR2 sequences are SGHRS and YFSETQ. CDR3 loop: CASSLERDRGYQPQHF. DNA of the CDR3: TGCGCCAGCAGCTTGGAACGGGACAGGGGATATCAGCCCCAGCATTTT.

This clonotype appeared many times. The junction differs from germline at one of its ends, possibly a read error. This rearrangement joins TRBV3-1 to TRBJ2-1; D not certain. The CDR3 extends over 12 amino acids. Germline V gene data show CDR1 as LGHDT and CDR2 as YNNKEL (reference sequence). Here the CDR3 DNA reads TGCGCCAGCAGCCAACTCGGGAATGAGCAGTTCTTC. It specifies CASSQLGNEQFF.

The CDR3 DNA reads as TGTGCCATCAGACAGGGGACGAACACCGGGGAGCTGTTTTTT. Translated: CAIRQGTNTGELFF. The chain combines TRBV10-3 with TRBJ2-2; the match to TRBD1 covers 7 bases. V gave up 6 bases and J gave up 0 bases; unmatched junction bases: 1. This CDR3 region has 14 residues. From germline, CDR1 is ENHRY and CDR2 SYGVKD.

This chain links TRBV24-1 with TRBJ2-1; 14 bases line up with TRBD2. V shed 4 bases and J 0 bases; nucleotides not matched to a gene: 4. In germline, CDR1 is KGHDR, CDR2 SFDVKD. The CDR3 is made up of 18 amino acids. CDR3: CATSDRLAGGSSYNEQFF. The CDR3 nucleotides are TGTGCCACCAGTGACCGACTAGCGGGAGGGAGCTCCTACAATGAGCAGTTCTTC.

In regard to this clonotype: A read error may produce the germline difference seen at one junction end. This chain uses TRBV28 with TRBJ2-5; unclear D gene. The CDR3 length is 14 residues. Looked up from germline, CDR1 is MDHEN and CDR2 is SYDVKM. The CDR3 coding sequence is TGTGCCAGCAGAACTCAGGTGGCGAGAGAGGCCCAGTACTTC. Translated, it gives CASRTQVAREAQYF.

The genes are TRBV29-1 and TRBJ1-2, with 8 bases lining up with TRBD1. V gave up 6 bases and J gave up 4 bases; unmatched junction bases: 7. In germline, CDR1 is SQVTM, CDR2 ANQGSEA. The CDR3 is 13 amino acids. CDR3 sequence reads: CSVGQGGAYGYTF. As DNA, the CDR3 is TGCAGCGTCGGACAGGGTGGGGCCTATGGCTACACCTTC.

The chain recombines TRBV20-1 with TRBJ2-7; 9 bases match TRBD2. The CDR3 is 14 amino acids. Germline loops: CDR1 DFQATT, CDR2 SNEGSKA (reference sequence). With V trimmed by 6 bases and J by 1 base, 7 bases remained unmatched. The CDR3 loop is CSAAGLARSYEQYF. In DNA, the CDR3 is TGCAGTGCCGCGGGACTAGCTAGGTCCTACGAGCAGTACTTC.

The CDR3 loop reads CSARPQTEYTGELFF. In nucleotides, the CDR3 is TGCAGTGCTAGACCCCAGACAGAATACACCGGGGAGCTGTTTTTT. The chain links TRBV20-1 to TRBJ2-2, with D perhaps matching TRBD1 (5 bases). Germline V gene lookup returns CDR1 DFQATT and CDR2 SNEGSKA (reference sequence). V was shortened by 2 bases and J by 3 bases, with 13 bases between the two germline ends. The CDR3 loop spans 15 amino acids.

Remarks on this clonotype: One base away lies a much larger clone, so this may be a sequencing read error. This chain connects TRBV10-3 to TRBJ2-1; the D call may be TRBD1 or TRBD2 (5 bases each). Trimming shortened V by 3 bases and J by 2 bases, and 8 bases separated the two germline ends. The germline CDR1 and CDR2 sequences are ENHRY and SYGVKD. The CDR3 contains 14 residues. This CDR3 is CAISERGPYNEQFF. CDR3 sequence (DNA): TGTGCCATCAGTGAACGGGGCCCCTACAATGAGCAGTTCTTC.

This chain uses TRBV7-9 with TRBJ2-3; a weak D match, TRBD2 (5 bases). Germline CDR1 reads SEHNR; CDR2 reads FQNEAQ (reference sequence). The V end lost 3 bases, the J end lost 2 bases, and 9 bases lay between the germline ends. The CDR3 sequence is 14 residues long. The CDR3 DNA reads TGTGCCAGCAGCTTCGGACTCTTCACAGATACGCAGTATTTT. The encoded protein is CASSFGLFTDTQYF.

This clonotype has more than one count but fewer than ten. CDR3 in amino acids: CASQASGEQYF. The DNA for the CDR3 is TGTGCCAGCCAAGCGAGCGGGGAGCAGTACTTC. The J gene is TRBJ2-7, the V gene TRBV18; the D gene is possibly TRBD2 (6 bases). This CDR3 spans 11 amino acids. Germline V CDR1 and CDR2: KGHSH, LQKENI. Trimming shortened V by 8 bases and J by 7 bases, and 12 bases separated the two germline ends.

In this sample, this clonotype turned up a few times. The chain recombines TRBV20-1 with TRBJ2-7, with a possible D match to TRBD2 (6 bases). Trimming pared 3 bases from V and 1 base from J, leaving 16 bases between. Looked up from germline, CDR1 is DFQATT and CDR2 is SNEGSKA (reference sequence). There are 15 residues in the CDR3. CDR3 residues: CSASPLARSSYEQYF. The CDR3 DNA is TGCAGTGCTAGCCCCCTAGCGCGGTCATCCTACGAGCAGTACTTC.

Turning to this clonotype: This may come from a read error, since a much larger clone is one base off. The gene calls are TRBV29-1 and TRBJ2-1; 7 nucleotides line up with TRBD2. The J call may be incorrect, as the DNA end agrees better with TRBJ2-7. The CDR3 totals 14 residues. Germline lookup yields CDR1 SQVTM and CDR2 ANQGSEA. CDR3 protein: CSVVVLAFYNEQYF. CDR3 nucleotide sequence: TGCAGCGTTGTCGTACTAGCGTTCTACAATGAGCAGTACTTC.

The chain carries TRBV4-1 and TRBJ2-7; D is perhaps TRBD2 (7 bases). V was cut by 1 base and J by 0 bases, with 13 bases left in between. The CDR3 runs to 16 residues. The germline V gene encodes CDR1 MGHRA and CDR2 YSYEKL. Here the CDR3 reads CASSQGRGAGSYEQYF. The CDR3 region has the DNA TGCGCCAGCAGCCAAGGTCGGGGGGCAGGCTCCTACGAGCAGTACTTC.